The 23 T cell receptor beta chains presented below share a single source sample, sequenced in a study of beta chain features in type 1 diabetes. Study conclusions and caveats: Within each of all four CD4+ subsets, Type 1 diabetes patients had TCRB CDR3s that were moderately but significantly shorter.

These TCRs' antigens remain unknown. The isolated RNA, all of it, was reverse transcribed, so expressed TCRB transcripts were what got sequenced. Data came from immunoSEQ multiplex PCR; TCRdb stores just in-frame clones and leaves some out. The data hold roughly 100,000 clones, with 25% to 30% observed a single time. The sample was central memory CD4+ T cells from blood. The source of these receptors is a woman aged 18-29 years with type 1 diabetes.

This sequence joins TRBV18 and TRBJ2-3; 10 nucleotides align to TRBD2. This CDR3 spans 16 amino acids. The V segment lost 3 bases and the J segment 2 bases; nucleotides outside the gene matches: 5. Germline V CDR1 and CDR2: KGHSH, LQKENI. CDR3 DNA: TGTGCCAGCTCACCGAGCGGGAGGGTTCCCACAGATACGCAGTATTTT. Protein: CASSPSGRVPTDTQYF. Variable domain in full (rest from reference TRBV18 and TRBJ2-3): NAGVMQNPRHLVRRRGQEARLRCSPMKGHSHVYWYRQLPEEGLKFMVYLQKENIIDESGMPKERFSAEFPKEGPSILRIQQVVRGDSAAYFCASSPSGRVPTDTQYFGPGTRLTVL.

This rearrangement joins TRBV18 to TRBJ2-1, with D perhaps matching TRBD1 (6 bases). With 6 bases removed from V and 8 bases from J, the gap between germline ends came to 20 bases. The CDR3 consists of 15 residues. Germline V gives CDR1 KGHSH, CDR2 LQKENI. CDR3 in amino acids: CASSRSLGAGDEQFF. CDR3 in DNA: TGTGCCAGCTCCCGAAGCCTTGGGGCAGGGGATGAGCAGTTCTTC. Full variable domain (rest looked up from reference TRBV18 and TRBJ2-1): NAGVMQNPRHLVRRRGQEARLRCSPMKGHSHVYWYRQLPEEGLKFMVYLQKENIIDESGMPKERFSAEFPKEGPSILRIQQVVRGDSAAYFCASSRSLGAGDEQFFGPGTRLTVL.

The chain has TRBV30 and TRBJ2-3, with 7 bases lining up with TRBD2. The CDR3 contains 15 residues. V shed 5 bases and J 2 bases; nucleotides not matched to a gene: 10. The V gene's germline CDR1 is GTSNPN and CDR2 SVGIG (reference sequence). CDR3 loop: CAWSRGGGDTDTQYF. CDR3 nucleotides: TGTGCCTGGTCCCGAGGCGGGGGTGACACAGATACGCAGTATTTT.

The chain uses TRBV21-1 and TRBJ2-1; the table's D call, TRBD1, was not checked against the DNA. TRBV21-1 is a pseudogene locus. The CDR3 loop spans 12 amino acids. CDR3 bases: TGTGCCAGCTTACTGTGGACAGGCGGGGAGGTCTTC. Its protein product is CASLLWTGGEVF.

V gene TRBV2 combines with J gene TRBJ1-5, with TRBD1 matching 7 bases. The CDR3 spans 16 residues. Germline CDR1 and CDR2: SNHLY and FYNNEI. The junction had 5 bases not matched to a gene; V was cut back by 2 bases and J by 1 base. CDR3 sequence reads: CASSESPTGSNQPQHF. The CDR3, as DNA: TGTGCCAGCAGTGAAAGTCCGACAGGGAGCAATCAGCCCCAGCATTTT.

The rearrangement links TRBV10-3 to TRBJ1-5; D may be TRBD1 (5 bases). Trimming stripped 10 bases from V and 3 bases from J, with 13 bases between. Germline lookup yields CDR1 ENHRY and CDR2 SYGVKD. This CDR3 has 13 amino acids. For the CDR3, the DNA is TGTGCCACCGGGGGGGATTTCAATCAGCCCCAGCATTTT. Its protein is CATGGDFNQPQHF.

CDR3 in amino acids: CASSLAGAREQFF. For the CDR3, the DNA is TGTGCCAGCAGCCTAGCGGGAGCACGGGAGCAGTTCTTC. The J gene is TRBJ2-1, the V gene TRBV28; 10 bases align to TRBD2. The CDR3 spans 13 residues. The germline gives CDR1 MDHEN, CDR2 SYDVKM. V trimming: 6 bases; J trimming: 10 bases; junction bases outside the gene matches: 6.

The CDR3 DNA is TGTGCCAGTAGTATGAACAGGGATAGCAATCAGCCCCAGCATTTT. Protein sequence: CASSMNRDSNQPQHF. This chain links TRBV19 with TRBJ1-5, with D tentatively TRBD1 (6 bases). V lost 3 bases and J lost 0, with 9 bases in between. The CDR3 loop spans 15 amino acids. The germline V gene has CDR1 LNHDA and CDR2 SQIVND (reference sequence). Filled out from reference TRBV19 and TRBJ1-5, the complete variable domain reads DGGITQSPKYLFRKEGQNVTLSCEQNLNHDAMYWYRQDPGQGLRLIYYSQIVNDFQKGDIAEGYSVSREKKESFPLTVTSAQKNPTAFYLCASSMNRDSNQPQHFGDGTRLSIL.

V usage is TRBV9 and J usage is TRBJ1-5, with 7 bases aligning to TRBD1. CDR1 and CDR2 from the germline V gene are SGDLS and YYNGEE. Trimming removed 7 bases from V and 3 bases from J; junction bases left unmatched: 10. CDR3 size: 15 residues. The CDR3 DNA reads TGTGCCAGCGCCAGGGGACAGCTCCCCAATCAGCCCCAGCATTTT. Translation: CASARGQLPNQPQHF.

A few counts support this clone. This chain uses TRBV9 with TRBJ1-5; no clear D gene. Germline assignment: CDR1 SGDLS and CDR2 YYNGEE. The CDR3 has 14 residues. The V gene lost 1 base and the J gene lost 6 bases, with 11 bases spanning the gap. CDR3: CASSVFASGQPQHF. Written as DNA, the CDR3 is TGTGCCAGCAGCGTATTCGCGTCTGGTCAGCCCCAGCATTTT.

The chain employs TRBV6-1 and TRBJ1-2; no definite D call. V lost 7 bases to trimming and J lost 0 bases, with 6 bases between them. Germline assignment: CDR1 MNHNS and CDR2 SASEGT. CDR3 length: 12 amino acids. The CDR3, as DNA: TGTGCCAGCACCGCAGCTAACTATGGCTACACCTTC. Protein sequence: CASTAANYGYTF.

This clone showed up just once. This sequence joins TRBV7-9 and TRBJ1-5; D gene ambiguous. The CDR3 is 15 residues long. Germline V CDR1 and CDR2: SEHNR, FQNEAQ (reference sequence). Deletions cut 0 bases from V and 1 base from J, with 7 bases between. DNA for the CDR3: TGTGCCAGCAGCTTAGCGGGCAGCAGCAATCAGCCCCAGCATTTT. This sequence encodes CASSLAGSSNQPQHF.

This clone was counted at least ten times. The rearrangement joins TRBV2 to TRBJ2-2; TRBD2 matches at 10 bases. V gave up 6 bases and J gave up 0 bases; unmatched junction bases: 13. The germline V gene has CDR1 SNHLY and CDR2 FYNNEI. The CDR3 length is 19 residues. The CDR3 loop is CASSPSSGRTRANTGELFF. Written as DNA, the CDR3 is TGTGCCAGCAGCCCAAGTAGCGGGAGGACCCGCGCGAACACCGGGGAGCTGTTTTTT. Based on the CDR3 plus reference TRBV2 and TRBJ2-2, the full variable domain is EPEVTQTPSHQVTQMGQEVILRCVPISNHLYFYWYRQILGQKVEFLVSFYNNEISEKSEIFDDQFSVERPDGSNFTLKIRSTKLEDSAMYFCASSPSSGRTRANTGELFFGEGSRLTVL.

In DNA form, the CDR3 reads TGCAGCGTTGGTTTGACAGGGGGACGGACTAATGAAAAACTGTTTTTT. Translating gives CSVGLTGGRTNEKLFF. The chain has TRBV29-1 and TRBJ1-4; 9 bases agree with TRBD1. CDR1 is SQVTM, CDR2 ANQGSEA, per germline. CDR3 size: 16 residues. With V trimmed by 4 bases and J by 2 bases, 8 bases remained unmatched.

This clone was seen a few times. This rearrangement joins TRBV5-1 to TRBJ2-3; unclear D gene. V shed 2 bases and J shed 2 bases, with 9 bases lying between them. Germline CDR1 is SGHRS and CDR2 is YFSETQ. The CDR3 totals 14 residues. CDR3 sequence: CASSLDSYTDTQYF. The CDR3 nucleotides are TGCGCCAGCAGCTTAGACTCGTACACAGATACGCAGTATTTT.

The chain uses TRBV5-1 and TRBJ1-5; tentatively, D is TRBD1 (6 bases). Trimming removed 0 bases from V and 3 bases from J, with 10 bases in between. In germline, CDR1 is SGHRS, CDR2 YFSETQ. The CDR3 contains 15 residues. Here the CDR3 reads CASSLGQADNQPQHF. The CDR3 region has the DNA TGCGCCAGCAGCTTGGGACAGGCGGACAATCAGCCCCAGCATTTT.

A few counts support this clone. The rearrangement links TRBV28 to TRBJ2-3; 9 bases fit TRBD2. The CDR3 loop spans 15 amino acids. Trimming removed 1 base from V and 1 base from J; junction bases left unmatched: 0. Germline V gene data show CDR1 as MDHEN and CDR2 as SYDVKM. This chain's CDR3 is CASSLLAGGTDTQYF. CDR3 sequence (DNA): TGTGCCAGCAGTTTATTAGCGGGAGGCACAGATACGCAGTATTTT.

This clone was picked up a small number of times. This rearrangement joins TRBV7-2 to TRBJ2-6, with TRBD1 identical over 7 bases. Germline CDR1 is SGHTA and CDR2 is FQGNSA. V shed 5 bases and J 0 bases; nucleotides not matched to a gene: 4. CDR3 size: 16 residues. The CDR3 DNA follows: TGTGCCAGCAGCCCCAACAGGGGCTCTGGGGCCAACGTCCTGACTTTC. Protein: CASSPNRGSGANVLTF.

The rearrangement joins TRBV30 to TRBJ1-6; possibly TRBD1 for D (5 bases). Germline V CDR1 and CDR2: GTSNPN, SVGIG (reference sequence). Trimming shortened V by 2 bases and J by 5 bases, and 7 bases separated the two germline ends. The CDR3 covers 13 residues. CDR3 in amino acids: CAWSIQDNSPLHF. The DNA for the CDR3 is TGTGCCTGGAGTATACAGGATAATTCACCCCTCCACTTT.

This clone was detected only a few times. The V call is TRBV7-6, the J call TRBJ1-1; unclear D gene. The CDR3 covers 16 residues. Germline loops: CDR1 SGHVS, CDR2 FNYEAQ. The V end was cut by 4 bases, the J end by 0 bases, with 15 bases between. In DNA, the CDR3 is TGTGCCAGCAGCTCAATGGGTACAGCTATGAACACTGAAGCTTTCTTT. This sequence encodes CASSSMGTAMNTEAFF.

There are a few counts of this clone. The chain recombines TRBV19 with TRBJ2-3; D perhaps matches TRBD2 (6 bases). V was clipped by 10 bases and J by 5 bases, with 22 bases between them. This CDR3 region has 15 residues. Germline CDR1 is LNHDA and CDR2 is SQIVND (reference sequence). The chain's CDR3 is CATRGWDPRRDTQYF. The CDR3 bases are TGTGCCACCCGGGGGTGGGACCCAAGAAGAGATACGCAGTATTTT.

This chain joins TRBV4-2 and TRBJ2-2, with 12 nucleotides matching TRBD2. The CDR3 is 17 amino acids. Trimming removed 4 bases from V and 2 bases from J; junction bases left unmatched: 5. The germline V gene encodes CDR1 LGHNA and CDR2 YNFKEQ. CDR3: CASSPGLAGLNTGELFF. CDR3 coding DNA: TGTGCCAGCAGCCCTGGACTAGCGGGACTTAACACCGGGGAGCTGTTTTTT.

This chain links TRBV25-1 with TRBJ2-3; 8 nucleotides line up with TRBD2. The CDR3 loop spans 14 amino acids. V shed 5 bases, J shed 0 bases, and the junction held 1 base outside the gene matches. CDR1 MGHDK and CDR2 SYGVNS come from the germline V gene. The CDR3 spells CASSLAGSTDTQYF. DNA for the CDR3: TGTGCCAGCAGTTTAGCGGGGAGCACAGATACGCAGTATTTT.